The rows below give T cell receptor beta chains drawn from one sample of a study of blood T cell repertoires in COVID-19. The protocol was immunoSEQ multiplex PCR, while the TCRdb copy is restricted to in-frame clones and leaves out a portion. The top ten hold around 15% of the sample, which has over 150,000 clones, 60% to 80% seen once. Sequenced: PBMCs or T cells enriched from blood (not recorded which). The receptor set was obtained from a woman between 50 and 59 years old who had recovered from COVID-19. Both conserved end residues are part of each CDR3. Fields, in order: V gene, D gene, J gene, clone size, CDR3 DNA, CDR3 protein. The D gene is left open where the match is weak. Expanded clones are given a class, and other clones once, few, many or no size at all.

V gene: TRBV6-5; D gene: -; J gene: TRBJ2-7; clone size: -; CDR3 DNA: TGTGCCAGCAGGAAAGGCCAACAGGTGGTGTACGAGCAGTACTTC; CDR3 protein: CASRKGQQVVYEQYF
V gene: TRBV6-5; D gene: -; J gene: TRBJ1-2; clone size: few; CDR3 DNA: TGTGCCAGCAGTCCCCCAGGGCGGAACTATGGCTACACCTTC; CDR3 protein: CASSPPGRNYGYTF
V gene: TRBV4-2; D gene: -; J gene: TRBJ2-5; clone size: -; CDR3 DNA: TGTGCCAGCAGCCAAGATACTGGTTTTTTGTACCAAGAGACCCAGTACTTC; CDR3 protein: CASSQDTGFLYQETQYF
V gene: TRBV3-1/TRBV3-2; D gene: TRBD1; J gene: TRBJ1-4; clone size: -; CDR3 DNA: TGTGCCAGCAGTTTGGGACAGGGGGCAGGAGGTGAAAAACTGTTTTTT; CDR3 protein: CASSLGQGAGGEKLFF
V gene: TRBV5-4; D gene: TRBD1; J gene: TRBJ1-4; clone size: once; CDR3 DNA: TGTGCCAGCAGCTATCGACAGGGGGCAACTAATGAAAAACTGTTTTTT; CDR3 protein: CASSYRQGATNEKLFF
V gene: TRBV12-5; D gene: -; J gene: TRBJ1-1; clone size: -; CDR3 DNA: TGTGCTAGTGGTTCACCAGGGAGGGGCACTGAAGCTTTCTTT; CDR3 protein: CASGSPGRGTEAFF
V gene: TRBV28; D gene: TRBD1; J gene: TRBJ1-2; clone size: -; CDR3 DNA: TGTGCCAGCCTCCCAGGGGGAACGGGCTACACCTTC; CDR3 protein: CASLPGGTGYTF
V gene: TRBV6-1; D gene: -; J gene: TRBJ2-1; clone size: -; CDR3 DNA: TGTGCCAGCAGTGAAGCAAGGCCCGCGGCCCAGTTCTTC; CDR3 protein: CASSEARPAAQFF
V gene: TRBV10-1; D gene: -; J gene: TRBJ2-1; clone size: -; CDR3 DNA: TGCGCCAGCAGTGAGGGAGGTTGGGAGGTCAGGGGGAATGAGCAGTTCTTC; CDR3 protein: CASSEGGWEVRGNEQFF
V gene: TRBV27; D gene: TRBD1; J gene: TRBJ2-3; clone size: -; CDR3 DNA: TGTGCCAGCAGAACCGGGACAGGGGGGGCAGATACGCAGTATTTT; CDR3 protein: CASRTGTGGADTQYF
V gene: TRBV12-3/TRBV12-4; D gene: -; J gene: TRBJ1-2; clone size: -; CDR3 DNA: TGTGCCAGCAGGCCGAATGGAGGGATTAGCTACACCTTC; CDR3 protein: CASRPNGGISYTF
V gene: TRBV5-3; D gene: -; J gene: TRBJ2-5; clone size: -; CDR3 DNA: TGTGCCAGAAGCTTGTTGCCCCCAGAAGAGACCCAGTACTTC; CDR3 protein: CARSLLPPEETQYF
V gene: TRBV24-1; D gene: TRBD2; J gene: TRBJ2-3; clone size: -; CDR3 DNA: TGTGCCACCACCGCGGGGGACACAGATACGCAGTATTTT; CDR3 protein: CATTAGDTDTQYF
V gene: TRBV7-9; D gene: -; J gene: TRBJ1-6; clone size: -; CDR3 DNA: TGTGCCAGCAGATCCGAGCGGCACCTTAATTCACCCCTCCACTTT; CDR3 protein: CASRSERHLNSPLHF
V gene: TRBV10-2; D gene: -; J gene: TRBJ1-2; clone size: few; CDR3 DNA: TGCGCCAGCAGTGATTTAGCCTTCTATGGCTACACCTTC; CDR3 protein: CASSDLAFYGYTF
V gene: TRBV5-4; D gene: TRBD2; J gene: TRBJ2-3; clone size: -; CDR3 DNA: TGTGCCAGCAGCTTACTCCTGGCGGGAGGGCCAGATACGCAGTATTTT; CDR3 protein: CASSLLLAGGPDTQYF
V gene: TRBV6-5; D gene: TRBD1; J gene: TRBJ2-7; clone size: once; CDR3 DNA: TGTGCCAGCAGTTACTGGACAGGGGTCAACGACGAGCAGTACTTC; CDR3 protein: CASSYWTGVNDEQYF
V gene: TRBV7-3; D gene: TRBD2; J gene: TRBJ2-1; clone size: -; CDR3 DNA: TGTGCCAGCAGATCGAGCGGGAACTCCTACAATGAGCAGTTCTTC; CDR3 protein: CASRSSGNSYNEQFF
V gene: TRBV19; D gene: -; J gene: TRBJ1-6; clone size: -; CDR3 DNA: TGTGCCAGTACGAACTGGAATTCACCCCTCCACTTT; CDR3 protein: CASTNWNSPLHF
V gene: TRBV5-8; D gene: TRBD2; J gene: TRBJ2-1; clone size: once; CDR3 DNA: TGTGCCAGCAGCTTGGGGGCGATTAGCGGGGGTCTGTACAATGAGCAGTTCTTC; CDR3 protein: CASSLGAISGGLYNEQFF
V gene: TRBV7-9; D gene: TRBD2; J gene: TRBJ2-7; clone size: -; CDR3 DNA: TGTGCCACCCAAACTAGCGGGACCGAGCAGTACTTC; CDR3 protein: CATQTSGTEQYF
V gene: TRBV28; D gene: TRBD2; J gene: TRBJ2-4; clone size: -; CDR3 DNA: TGTGCCAGCAGAAAACTAGCGAACATTCAGTACTTC; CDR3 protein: CASRKLANIQYF
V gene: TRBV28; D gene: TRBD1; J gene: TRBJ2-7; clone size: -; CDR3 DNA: TGTGCCAGCACCTCCGGGACAGGGGGCTACGAGCAGTACTTC; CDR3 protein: CASTSGTGGYEQYF
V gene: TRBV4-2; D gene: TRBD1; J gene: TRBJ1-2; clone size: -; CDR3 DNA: TGTGCCAGCAGGACAGAGACAGGGGCTAACTATGGCTACACCTTC; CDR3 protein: CASRTETGANYGYTF
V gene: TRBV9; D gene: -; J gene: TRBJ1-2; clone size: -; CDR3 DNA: TGTGCCAGCAGCGTAGAACAGGGCTATAACTATGGCTACACCTTC; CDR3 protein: CASSVEQGYNYGYTF
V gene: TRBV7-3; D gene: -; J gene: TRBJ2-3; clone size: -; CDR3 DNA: TGTGCCAGCAGCCCCGACGGAGCTGCCGGGGATACGCAGTATTTT; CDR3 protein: CASSPDGAAGDTQYF
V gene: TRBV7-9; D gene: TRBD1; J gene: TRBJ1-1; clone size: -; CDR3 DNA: TGTGCCAGCAGCTTGCGGGCCGGGACAGACACTGAAGCTTTCTTT; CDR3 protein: CASSLRAGTDTEAFF
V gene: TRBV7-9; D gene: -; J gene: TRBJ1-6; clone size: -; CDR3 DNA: TGTGCCAGCAGCTTAGGGTTAGGGGATGCTTCACCCCTCCACTTT; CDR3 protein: CASSLGLGDASPLHF
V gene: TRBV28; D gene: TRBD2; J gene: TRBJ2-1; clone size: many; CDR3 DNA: TGTGCCAGCAGACCCAAGGTCACGGGGGGTACAAATGAGCAGTTCTTC; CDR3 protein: CASRPKVTGGTNEQFF
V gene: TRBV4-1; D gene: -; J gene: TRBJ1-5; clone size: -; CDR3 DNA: TGCGCCAGCAGCCAAGATGTGGGAGACGGGCAGCCCCAGCATTTT; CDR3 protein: CASSQDVGDGQPQHF
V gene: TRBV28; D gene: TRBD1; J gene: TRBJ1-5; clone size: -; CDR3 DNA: TGTGCCAGCAGCGGGGACAGGTACAATCAGCCCCAGCATTTT; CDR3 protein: CASSGDRYNQPQHF
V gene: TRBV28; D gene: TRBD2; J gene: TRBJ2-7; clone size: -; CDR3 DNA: TGTGCCAGCTTATCGGGGTTGGGGGGGTACGAGCAGTACTTC; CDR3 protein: CASLSGLGGYEQYF
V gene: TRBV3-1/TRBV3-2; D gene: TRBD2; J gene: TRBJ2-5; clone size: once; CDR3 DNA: TGTGCCAGCAGCCAAGAAGGACTAGCGGGGAGGGTGGAGACCCAGTACTTC; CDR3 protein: CASSQEGLAGRVETQYF
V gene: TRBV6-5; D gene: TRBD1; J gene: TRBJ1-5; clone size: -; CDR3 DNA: TGTGCCAGCAGTCCCTACAGGGGGAATCAGCCCCAGCATTTT; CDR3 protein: CASSPYRGNQPQHF
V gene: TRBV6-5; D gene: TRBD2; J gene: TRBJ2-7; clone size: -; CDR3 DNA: TGTGCCAGCAGTTACTGGGCGGGAGGGTCCTACGAGCAGTACTTC; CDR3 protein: CASSYWAGGSYEQYF
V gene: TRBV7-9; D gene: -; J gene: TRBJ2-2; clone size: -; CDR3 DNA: TGTGCCAGCAGCCCGCGGGATCCAAACACCGGGGAGCTGTTTTTT; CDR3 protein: CASSPRDPNTGELFF
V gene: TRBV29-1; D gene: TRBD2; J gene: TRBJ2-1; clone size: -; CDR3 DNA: TGCAGCGCGGCGGAACTAGCGGGAGACAATGAGCAGTTCTTC; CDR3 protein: CSAAELAGDNEQFF
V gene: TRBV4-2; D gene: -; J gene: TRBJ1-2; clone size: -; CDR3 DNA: TGTGCCAGCAGCGTCCAGGCTTATGGCTACACCTTC; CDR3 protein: CASSVQAYGYTF
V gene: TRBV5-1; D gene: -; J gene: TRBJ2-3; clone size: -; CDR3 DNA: TGCGCCAGCAGCTTGTCTTCTTTGGCTAGCACAGATACGCAGTATTTT; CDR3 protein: CASSLSSLASTDTQYF
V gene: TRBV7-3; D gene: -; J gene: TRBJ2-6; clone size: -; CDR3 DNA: TGTGCCAGCAGCTTAATATCTTCTGGGGCCAACGTCCTGACTTTC; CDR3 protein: CASSLISSGANVLTF
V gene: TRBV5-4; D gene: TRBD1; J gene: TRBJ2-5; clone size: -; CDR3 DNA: TGTGCCAGCAGCTCCCGCCCGGGACAGGAAGAGACCCAGTACTTC; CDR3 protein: CASSSRPGQEETQYF
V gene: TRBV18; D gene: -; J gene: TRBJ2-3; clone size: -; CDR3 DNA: TGTGCCAGCTCAATGAGTGGCACAGATACGCAGTATTTT; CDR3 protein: CASSMSGTDTQYF
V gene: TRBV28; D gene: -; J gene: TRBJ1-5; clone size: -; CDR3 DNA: TGTGCCAGCAGCTCCGGGGGGGTACGGTTGCCCCAGCATTTT; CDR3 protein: CASSSGGVRLPQHF
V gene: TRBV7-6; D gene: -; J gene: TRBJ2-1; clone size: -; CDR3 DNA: TGTGCCAGCAGCTTAGGGCCACCTTCGCTAGCCTACAACAATGAGCAGTTCTTC; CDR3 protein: CASSLGPPSLAYNNEQFF
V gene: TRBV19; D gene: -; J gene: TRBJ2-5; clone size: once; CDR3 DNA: TGTGCCAGTAGTTGGACAACCCAAGAGACCCAGTACTTC; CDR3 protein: CASSWTTQETQYF
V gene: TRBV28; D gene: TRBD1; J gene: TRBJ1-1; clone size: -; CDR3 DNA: TGTGCCAGCAGTCCCCCCCTCAGGGGGCCTTTCTTT; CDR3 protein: CASSPPLRGPFF
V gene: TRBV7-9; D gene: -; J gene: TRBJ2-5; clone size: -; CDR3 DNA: TGTGCCAGCAGCTTTACTAGCCCCCAGGAGACCCAGTACTTC; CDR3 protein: CASSFTSPQETQYF
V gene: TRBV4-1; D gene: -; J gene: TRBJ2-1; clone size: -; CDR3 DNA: TGCGCCCGCGGCGCAGCCGGGACTGCATACAATGAGCAGTTCTTC; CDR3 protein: CARGAAGTAYNEQFF
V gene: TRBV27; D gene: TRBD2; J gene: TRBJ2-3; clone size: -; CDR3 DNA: TGTGCCAGCAGTCCCCGACTAGCGGGAGTCACAGATACGCAGTATTTT; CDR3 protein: CASSPRLAGVTDTQYF
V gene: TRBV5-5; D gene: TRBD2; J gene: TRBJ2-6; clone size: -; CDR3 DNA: TGTGCCAGCAGCCCGGGACTACGCTCTGGGGCCAACGTCCTGACTTTC; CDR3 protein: CASSPGLRSGANVLTF
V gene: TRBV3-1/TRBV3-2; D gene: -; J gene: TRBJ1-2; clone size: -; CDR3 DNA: TGTGCCAGCAGCCAAGGACTCTTAGCCGGCTACACCTTC; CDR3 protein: CASSQGLLAGYTF
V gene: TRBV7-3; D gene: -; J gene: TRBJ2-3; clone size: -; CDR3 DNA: TGTGCCAGCAGCTTAAGCGGCTCTAGCACAGATACGCAGTATTTT; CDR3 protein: CASSLSGSSTDTQYF
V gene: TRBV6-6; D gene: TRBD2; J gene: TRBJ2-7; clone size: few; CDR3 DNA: TGTGCCAGCAGTTATCCCGAGCGGGATGTCAGCGAGCAGTACTTC; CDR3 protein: CASSYPERDVSEQYF
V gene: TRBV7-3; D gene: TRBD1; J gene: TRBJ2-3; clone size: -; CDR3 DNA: TGTGCCAGCAGCCACACAGGGGGCCGCGCAGATACGCAGTATTTT; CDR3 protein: CASSHTGGRADTQYF
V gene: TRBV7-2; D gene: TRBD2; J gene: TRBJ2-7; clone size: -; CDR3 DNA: TGTGCCAGCAGCACTACCGGGACTAACGCCTACGAGCAGTACTTC; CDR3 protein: CASSTTGTNAYEQYF
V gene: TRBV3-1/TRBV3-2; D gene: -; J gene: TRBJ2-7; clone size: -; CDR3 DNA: TGTGCCAGCAGCTTAGCGGCCAGGGAGCAGTACTTC; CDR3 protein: CASSLAAREQYF
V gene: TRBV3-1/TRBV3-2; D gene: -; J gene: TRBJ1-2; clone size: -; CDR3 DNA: TGTGCCAGCAGCCTCTCCTCCGGGGTTGGGTGGGTCACCTTC; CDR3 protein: CASSLSSGVGWVTF
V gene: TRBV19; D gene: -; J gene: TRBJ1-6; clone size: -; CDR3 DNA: TGTGCCAGTAGTCTGAAACAATCACCCCTCCACTTT; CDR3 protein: CASSLKQSPLHF
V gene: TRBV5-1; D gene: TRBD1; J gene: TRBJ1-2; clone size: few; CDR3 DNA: TGCGCCAGCAGCTTAAACAGGGGGGACTATGGCTACACCTTC; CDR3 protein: CASSLNRGDYGYTF
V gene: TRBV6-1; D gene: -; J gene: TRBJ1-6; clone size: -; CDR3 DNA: TGTGCCAGCAGTGAAGCGCGGCCACCCCTCCACTTT; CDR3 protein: CASSEARPPLHF